Each of the 21 T cell receptor beta chains below was sequenced from the same sample in a study of T cell responses to AZD1222 COVID-19 vaccine. TCRdb's table, derived via immunoSEQ multiplex PCR, lists solely in-frame clones and lacks some. The table lists fewer than 80,000 clones, 60% to 85% of them singletons, with approximately 23% in the top ten. The sequenced sample was peripheral blood, obtained on day 0 of MenACWY control vaccination. The receptors originated from an adult in good health.

V is TRBV2 and J is TRBJ1-2; D not resolved. The length of the CDR3 is 11 residues. V was trimmed by 6 bases and J by 7 bases, leaving 9 bases between them. The germline CDR1 and CDR2 sequences are SNHLY and FYNNEI. The DNA for the CDR3 is TGTGCCAGCAGGAATGATTTTGGCTACACCTTC. Translation: CASRNDFGYTF.

The rearrangement links TRBV6-5 to TRBJ1-4; possible D gene TRBD1, 5 bases. Per germline, CDR1 MNHEY and CDR2 SVGAGI. CDR3 length equals 13 residues. Trimming shortened V by 4 bases and J by 12 bases, and 15 bases separated the two germline ends. The CDR3 protein is CASSLRGLGELFF. CDR3 DNA: TGTGCCAGCAGTTTAAGGGGACTCGGCGAACTGTTTTTT.

The chain employs TRBV2 and TRBJ1-2; no reliable D call. This CDR3 contains 9 residues. The germline V gene has CDR1 SNHLY and CDR2 FYNNEI. Trimming pared 5 bases from V and 11 bases from J, leaving 6 bases between. CDR3 DNA: TGTGCCAGCAGTCCACCGTACACCTTC. It yields the protein CASSPPYTF.

This rearrangement joins TRBV29-1 to TRBJ1-4, with 8 nucleotides matching TRBD1. Germline CDR1 SQVTM, CDR2 ANQGSEA. The CDR3 sequence is 13 residues long. The V and J ends lost 7 bases and 4 bases, in that order; junction bases with no gene match: 5. The CDR3 DNA reads TGCAGCGCCGAGGACAGGGTTAATGAAAAACTGTTTTTT. Protein: CSAEDRVNEKLFF.

V usage is TRBV4-2 and J usage is TRBJ2-5; D ambiguous. This CDR3 is built from 13 residues. Trimming took 4 bases from V and 3 from J, leaving 9 bases between them. Germline V gene lookup returns CDR1 LGHNA and CDR2 YNFKEQ. Written as DNA, the CDR3 is TGTGCCAGCAGCCGTTCCTCTGAAGAGACCCAGTACTTC. This encodes CASSRSSEETQYF.

This clone was seen only a few times. CDR3 DNA: TGCGCCAGCAGAAAACTATCAGGGGACGTCGATGGCTACACCTTC. This codes for CASRKLSGDVDGYTF. V gene TRBV5-1 combines with J gene TRBJ1-2, with D tentatively TRBD1 (6 bases). The CDR3 extends over 15 amino acids. With 5 bases removed from V and 6 bases from J, the gap between germline ends came to 20 bases. Germline CDR1 is SGHRS and CDR2 is YFSETQ.

The chain combines TRBV19 with TRBJ1-5; D gene uncertain. The CDR3 has 18 residues. V dropped 3 bases and J dropped 0 bases, with 18 bases sitting between them. Germline CDR1 reads LNHDA; CDR2 reads SQIVND (reference sequence). CDR3 sequence: CASSISRAVTDSNQPQHF. The CDR3 nucleotides are TGTGCCAGTAGTATTTCTAGGGCAGTCACCGATAGCAATCAGCCCCAGCATTTT.

The genes are TRBV5-6 and TRBJ2-5, with 10 bases lining up with TRBD2. J was trimmed by 1 base and V by 2 bases; bases with no gene match: 8. This CDR3 region has 17 residues. From germline, CDR1 is SGHDT and CDR2 YYEEEE. DNA for the CDR3: TGTGCCAGCAGCTTACTTAGCGGGAGGCCCTTCCAAGAGACCCAGTACTTC. Encoded protein: CASSLLSGRPFQETQYF.

The rearrangement links TRBV6-5 to TRBJ2-1; 9 nucleotides align to TRBD1. J lost 3 bases, V lost 6 bases, and 3 bases had no gene match. Looked up from germline, CDR1 is MNHEY and CDR2 is SVGAGI. CDR3 length: 14 amino acids. The CDR3 loop reads CASSEGQGYNEQFF. The CDR3 region has the DNA TGTGCCAGCAGCGAGGGACAGGGCTACAATGAGCAGTTCTTC.

The chain joins TRBV7-9 to TRBJ1-1; D remains ambiguous. The CDR3 is 16 residues long. Trimming cost V 3 bases and J 7 bases, with 21 bases left between them. Germline values: CDR1 SEHNR, CDR2 FQNEAQ (reference sequence). The CDR3 reads CASSLSLAEGSGEAFF. The CDR3 DNA sequence: TGTGCCAGCAGCTTGTCCTTAGCGGAGGGCTCTGGTGAAGCTTTCTTT. The entire variable domain, with the rest obtained from reference TRBV7-9 and TRBJ1-1, is as follows: DTGVSQNPRHKITKRGQNVTFRCDPISEHNRLYWYRQTLGQGPEFLTYFQNEAQLEKSRLLSDRFSAERPKGSFSTLEIQRTEQGDSAMYLCASSLSLAEGSGEAFFGQGTRLTVV.

In this sample, this clone turned up a few times. DNA of the CDR3: TGTGCCGTGGGGAGAAGGAATCAGCCCCAGCATTTT. Its protein product is CAVGRRNQPQHF. This sequence joins TRBV6-5 and TRBJ1-5; D unresolved. There are 12 residues in the CDR3. The V and J ends lost 11 bases and 4 bases respectively, with 12 bases between them. Germline values: CDR1 MNHEY, CDR2 SVGAGI.

The chain couples TRBV4-1 to TRBJ2-5; possible D gene TRBD1, 5 bases. The V gene lost 4 bases and the J gene lost 7 bases, with 19 bases spanning the gap. Germline loops: CDR1 MGHRA, CDR2 YSYEKL. This CDR3 has 15 amino acids. CDR3 amino acids: CASSPQPGLLATQYF. In nucleotides, the CDR3 is TGCGCCAGCAGCCCGCAGCCAGGGTTGTTAGCGACCCAGTACTTC.

The rearrangement links TRBV28 to TRBJ1-2, with D possibly being TRBD1 (6 bases). Germline CDR1 and CDR2: MDHEN and SYDVKM. V lost 7 bases and J lost 6, with 15 bases in between. This CDR3 has 13 amino acids. CDR3 in amino acids: CASTGQGRNGYTF. The CDR3 DNA reads TGTGCCAGCACGGGACAAGGAAGAAATGGCTACACCTTC.

This clone was seen a handful of times. This chain uses TRBV9 with TRBJ1-6; D is perhaps TRBD1 (6 bases). The length of the CDR3 is 15 residues. Germline CDR1 SGDLS, CDR2 YYNGEE. Trimming took 4 bases from V and 16 from J, leaving 24 bases between them. CDR3 region: CASSPRVGGAEKLHF. The CDR3 DNA reads as TGTGCCAGCAGCCCTAGAGTGGGGGGCGCAGAGAAACTCCACTTT.

The rearrangement joins TRBV2 to TRBJ2-1, with D possibly TRBD1 on 6 matching bases. Germline CDR1 and CDR2: SNHLY and FYNNEI. This CDR3 is built from 16 residues. Trimming took off 2 bases at V and 7 bases at J, with 18 bases between the two ends. The CDR3 loop reads CASSELTVRGGNEQFF. The DNA for the CDR3 is TGTGCCAGCAGTGAATTAACAGTTAGAGGGGGAAATGAGCAGTTCTTC.

The CDR3 spells CASGTNLNTEAFF. Here the CDR3 DNA reads TGTGCCAGTGGGACAAATCTGAACACTGAAGCTTTCTTT. The chain joins TRBV19 to TRBJ1-1; D is perhaps TRBD1 (6 bases). This CDR3 has 13 residues. The V end was cut by 8 bases, the J end by 0 bases, with 10 bases between. Germline CDR1 reads LNHDA; CDR2 reads SQIVND (reference sequence).

The gene calls are TRBV10-2 and TRBJ1-1, with 10 bases identical to TRBD1. Germline V gene lookup returns CDR1 WSHSY and CDR2 SAAADI. CDR3 length equals 16 residues. V gave up 6 bases and J gave up 2 bases; unmatched junction bases: 9. The CDR3 DNA sequence: TGCGCCAGCAGCGACCGGACAGGGGGAAGAAACACTGAAGCTTTCTTT. It encodes CASSDRTGGRNTEAFF.

This clone came up a few times. The V gene is TRBV27, the J gene TRBJ2-7, with D possibly being TRBD2 (6 bases). This CDR3 has 15 residues. Germline V lookup: CDR1 MNHEY, CDR2 SMNVEV (reference sequence). Trimming shortened V by 6 bases and J by 1 base, and 16 bases separated the two germline ends. The CDR3 bases are TGTGCCAGCAGGCGGCGGGGAACGGCGTCCTACGAGCAGTACTTC. The encoded protein is CASRRRGTASYEQYF.

The chain recombines TRBV30 with TRBJ1-2; D not resolved. The CDR3 extends over 12 amino acids. Trimming pared 5 bases from V and 7 bases from J, leaving 14 bases between. Per the germline V gene, CDR1 is GTSNPN and CDR2 is SVGIG (reference sequence). CDR3 sequence: CAWASDSAGYTF. CDR3 nucleotide sequence: TGTGCCTGGGCCTCAGACTCGGCTGGCTACACCTTC.

At least ten counts were recorded for this clone. Distinct nucleotide sequences in the sample also encode this CDR3. The chain uses TRBV5-4 and TRBJ2-7; 9 bases are shared with TRBD2. The CDR3 runs to 15 residues. The germline gives CDR1 SGHNT, CDR2 YYREEE (reference sequence). Losses at the gene ends were 0 bases for V and 3 bases for J; bases not matched to a gene: 4. The CDR3 DNA sequence: TGTGCCAGCAGCTTGGAGACTAGCGGATACTACGAGCAGTACTTC. Translated: CASSLETSGYYEQYF.

The rearrangement uses TRBV19 and TRBJ2-1; the match to TRBD1 covers 7 bases. Trimming cost V 3 bases and J 0 bases; bases outside gene matches: 2. The CDR3 is 15 amino acids. CDR1 is LNHDA and CDR2 is SQIVND in the germline V gene (reference sequence). The CDR3 coding sequence is TGTGCCAGTAGTATCCGGGACAGCTCCTACAATGAGCAGTTCTTC. It encodes CASSIRDSSYNEQFF.